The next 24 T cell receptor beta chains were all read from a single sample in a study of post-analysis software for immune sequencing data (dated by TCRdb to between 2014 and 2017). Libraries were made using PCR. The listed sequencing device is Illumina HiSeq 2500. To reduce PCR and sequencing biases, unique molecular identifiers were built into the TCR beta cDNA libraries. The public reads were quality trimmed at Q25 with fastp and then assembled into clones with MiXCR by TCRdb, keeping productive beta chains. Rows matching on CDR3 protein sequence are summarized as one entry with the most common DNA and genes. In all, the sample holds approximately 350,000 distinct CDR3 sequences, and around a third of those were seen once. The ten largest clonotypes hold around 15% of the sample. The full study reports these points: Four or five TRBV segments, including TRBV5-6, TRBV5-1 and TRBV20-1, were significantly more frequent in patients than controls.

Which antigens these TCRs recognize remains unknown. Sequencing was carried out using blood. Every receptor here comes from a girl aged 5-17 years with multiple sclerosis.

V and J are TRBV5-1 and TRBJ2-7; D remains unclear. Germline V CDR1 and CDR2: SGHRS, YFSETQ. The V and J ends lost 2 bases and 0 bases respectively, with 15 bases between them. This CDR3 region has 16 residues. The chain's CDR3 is CASSFTGRSSSYEQYF. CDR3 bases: TGCGCCAGCAGCTTCACCGGACGCAGTAGCTCCTACGAGCAGTACTTC.

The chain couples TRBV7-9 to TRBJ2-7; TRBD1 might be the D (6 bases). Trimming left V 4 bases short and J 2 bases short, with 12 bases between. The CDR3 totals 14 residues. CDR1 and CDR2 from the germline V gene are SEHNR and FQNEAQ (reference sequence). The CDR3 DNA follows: TGTGCCAGCAGCTCGCCGGGACAACCCTACGAGCAGTACTTC. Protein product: CASSSPGQPYEQYF.

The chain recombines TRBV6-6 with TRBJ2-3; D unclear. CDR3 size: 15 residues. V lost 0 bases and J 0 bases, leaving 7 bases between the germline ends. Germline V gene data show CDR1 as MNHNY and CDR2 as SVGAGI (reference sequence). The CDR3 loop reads CASSYSGVSTDTQYF. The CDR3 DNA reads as TGTGCCAGCAGTTACTCGGGCGTTAGCACAGATACGCAGTATTTT.

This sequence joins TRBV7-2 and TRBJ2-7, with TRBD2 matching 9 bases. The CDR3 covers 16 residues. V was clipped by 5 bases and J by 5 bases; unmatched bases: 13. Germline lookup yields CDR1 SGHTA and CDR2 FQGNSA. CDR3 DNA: TGTGCCAGCAGCACGGCCTATAGCGGGAGTAAGAACGAGCAGTACTTC. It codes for CASSTAYSGSKNEQYF.

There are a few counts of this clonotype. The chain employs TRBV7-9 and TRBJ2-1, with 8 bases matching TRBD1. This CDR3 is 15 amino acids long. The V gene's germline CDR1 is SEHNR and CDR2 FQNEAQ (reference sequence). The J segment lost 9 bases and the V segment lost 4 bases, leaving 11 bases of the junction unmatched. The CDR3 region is CASSSRDRSHPEQFF. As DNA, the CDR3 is TGTGCCAGCAGCTCCCGGGACAGGTCACATCCTGAGCAGTTCTTC.

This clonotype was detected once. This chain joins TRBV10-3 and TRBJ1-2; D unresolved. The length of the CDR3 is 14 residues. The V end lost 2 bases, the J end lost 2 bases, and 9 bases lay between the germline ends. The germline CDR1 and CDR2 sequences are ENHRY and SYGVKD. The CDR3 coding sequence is TGTGCCATCAGTGAGGCTCAGGTCAACTATGGCTACACCTTC. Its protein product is CAISEAQVNYGYTF.

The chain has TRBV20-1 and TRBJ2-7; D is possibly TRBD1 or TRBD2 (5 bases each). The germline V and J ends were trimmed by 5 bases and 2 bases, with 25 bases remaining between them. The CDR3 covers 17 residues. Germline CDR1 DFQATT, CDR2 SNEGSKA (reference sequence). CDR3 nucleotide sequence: TGCAGTGCTGGACCAACCCACCGGGACCCACCAGCCTACGAGCAGTACTTC. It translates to CSAGPTHRDPPAYEQYF.

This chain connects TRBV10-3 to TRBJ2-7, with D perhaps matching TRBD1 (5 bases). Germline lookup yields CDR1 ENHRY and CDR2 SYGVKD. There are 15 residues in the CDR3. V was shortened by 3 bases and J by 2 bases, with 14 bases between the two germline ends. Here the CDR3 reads CAISELGQGAYEQYF. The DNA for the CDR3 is TGTGCCATCAGTGAATTAGGGCAGGGCGCCTACGAGCAGTACTTC.

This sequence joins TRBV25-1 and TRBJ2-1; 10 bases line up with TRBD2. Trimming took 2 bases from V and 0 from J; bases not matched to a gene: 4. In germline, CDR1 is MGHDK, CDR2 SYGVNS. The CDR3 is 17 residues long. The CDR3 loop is CASSETSGASSYNEQFF. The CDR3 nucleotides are TGTGCCAGCAGTGAAACTAGCGGGGCGAGCTCCTACAATGAGCAGTTCTTC. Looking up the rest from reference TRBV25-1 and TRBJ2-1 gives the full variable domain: EADIYQTPRYLVIGTGKKITLECSQTMGHDKMYWYQQDPGMELHLIHYSYGVNSTEKGDLSSESTVSRIRTEHFPLTLESARPSHTSQYLCASSETSGASSYNEQFFGPGTRLTVL.

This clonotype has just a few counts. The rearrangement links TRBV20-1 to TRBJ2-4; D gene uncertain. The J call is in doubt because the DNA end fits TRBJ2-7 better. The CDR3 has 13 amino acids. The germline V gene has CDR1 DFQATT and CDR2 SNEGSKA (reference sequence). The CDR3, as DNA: TGCAGTGCTAGTGTAGGAATAGTCTACGAGCAGTACTTC. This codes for CSASVGIVYEQYF.

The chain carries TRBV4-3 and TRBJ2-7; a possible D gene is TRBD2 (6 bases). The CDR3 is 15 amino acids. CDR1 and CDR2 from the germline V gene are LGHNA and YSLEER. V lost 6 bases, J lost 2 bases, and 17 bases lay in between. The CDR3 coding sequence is TGCGCCAGCAGTGTCGAGGTGGACTATACCTACGAGCAGTACTTC. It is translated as CASSVEVDYTYEQYF.

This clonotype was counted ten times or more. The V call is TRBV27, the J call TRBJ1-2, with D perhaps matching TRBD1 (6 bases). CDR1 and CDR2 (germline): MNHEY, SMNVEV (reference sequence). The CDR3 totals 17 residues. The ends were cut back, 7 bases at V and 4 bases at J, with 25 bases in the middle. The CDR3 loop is CASTSMVGGGWVYGYTF. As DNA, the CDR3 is TGTGCCAGCACCTCTATGGTGGGGGGCGGATGGGTCTATGGCTACACCTTC.

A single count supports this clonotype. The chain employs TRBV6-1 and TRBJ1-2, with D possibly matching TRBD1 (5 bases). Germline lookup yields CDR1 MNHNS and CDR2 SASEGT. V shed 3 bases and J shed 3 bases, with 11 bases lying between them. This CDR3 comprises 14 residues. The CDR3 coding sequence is TGTGCCAGCAGTGACTGGGGGTATTACTATGGCTACACCTTC. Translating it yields CASSDWGYYYGYTF.

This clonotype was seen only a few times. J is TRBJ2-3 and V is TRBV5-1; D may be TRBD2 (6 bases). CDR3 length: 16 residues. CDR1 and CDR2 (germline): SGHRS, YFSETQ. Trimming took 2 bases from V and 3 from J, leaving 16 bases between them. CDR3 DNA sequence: TGCGCCAGCAGCTTTGGTATTTTGGCGGGAACAGATACGCAGTATTTT. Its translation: CASSFGILAGTDTQYF.

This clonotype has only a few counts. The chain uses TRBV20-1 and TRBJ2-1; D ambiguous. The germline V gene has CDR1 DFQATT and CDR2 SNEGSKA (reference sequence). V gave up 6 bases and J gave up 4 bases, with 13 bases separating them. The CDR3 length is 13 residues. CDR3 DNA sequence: TGCAGTGCCTGTCGTTACATGTACAATGAGCAGTTCTTC. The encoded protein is CSACRYMYNEQFF.

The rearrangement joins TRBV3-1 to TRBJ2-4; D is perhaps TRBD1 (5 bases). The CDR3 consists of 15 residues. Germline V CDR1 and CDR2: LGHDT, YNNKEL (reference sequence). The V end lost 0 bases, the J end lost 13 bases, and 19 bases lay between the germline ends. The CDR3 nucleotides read TGTGCCAGCAGCCAAGATTCCGCAGGGCCGAGAGAGCAGTACTTC. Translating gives CASSQDSAGPREQYF. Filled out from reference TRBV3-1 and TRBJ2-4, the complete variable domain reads DTAVSQTPKYLVTQMGNDKSIKCEQNLGHDTMYWYKQDSKKFLKIMFSYNNKELIINETVPNRFSPKSPDKAHLNLHINSLELGDSAVYFCASSQDSAGPREQYFGAGTRLSVL.

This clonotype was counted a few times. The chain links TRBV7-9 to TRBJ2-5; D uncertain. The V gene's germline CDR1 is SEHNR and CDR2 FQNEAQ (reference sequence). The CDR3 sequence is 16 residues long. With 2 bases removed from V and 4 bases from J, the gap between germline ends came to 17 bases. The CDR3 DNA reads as TGTGCCAGCAGCTTACCACCCTCGGCCATCGGAGAGACCCAGTACTTC. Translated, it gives CASSLPPSAIGETQYF.

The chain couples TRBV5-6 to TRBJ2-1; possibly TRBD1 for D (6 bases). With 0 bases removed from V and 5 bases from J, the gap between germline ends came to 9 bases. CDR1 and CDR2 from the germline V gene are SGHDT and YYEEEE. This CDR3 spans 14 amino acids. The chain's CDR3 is CASSLGQANNEQFF. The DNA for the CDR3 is TGTGCCAGCAGCTTGGGACAGGCAAACAATGAGCAGTTCTTC.

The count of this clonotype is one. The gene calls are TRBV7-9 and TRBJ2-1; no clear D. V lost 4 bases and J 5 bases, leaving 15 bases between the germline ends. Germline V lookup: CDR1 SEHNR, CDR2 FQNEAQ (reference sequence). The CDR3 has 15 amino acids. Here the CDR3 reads CASSSAGSPDNEQFF. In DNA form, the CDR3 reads TGTGCCAGCAGCTCCGCCGGGTCCCCCGACAATGAGCAGTTCTTC.

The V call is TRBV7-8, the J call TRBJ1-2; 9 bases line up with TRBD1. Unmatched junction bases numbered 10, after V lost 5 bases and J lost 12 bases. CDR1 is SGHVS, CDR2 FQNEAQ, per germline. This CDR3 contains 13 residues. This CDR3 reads CASSPDRGLVNTF. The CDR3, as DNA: TGTGCCAGCAGCCCGGACAGGGGACTGGTAAACACCTTC.

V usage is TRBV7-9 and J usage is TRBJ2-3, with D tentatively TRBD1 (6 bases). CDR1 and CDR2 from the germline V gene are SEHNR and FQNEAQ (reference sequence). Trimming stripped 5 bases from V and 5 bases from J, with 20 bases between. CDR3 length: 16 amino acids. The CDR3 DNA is TGTGCCAGCAGCCAGCCCAGGGGCAGGGGTGAAGATACGCAGTATTTT. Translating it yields CASSQPRGRGEDTQYF.

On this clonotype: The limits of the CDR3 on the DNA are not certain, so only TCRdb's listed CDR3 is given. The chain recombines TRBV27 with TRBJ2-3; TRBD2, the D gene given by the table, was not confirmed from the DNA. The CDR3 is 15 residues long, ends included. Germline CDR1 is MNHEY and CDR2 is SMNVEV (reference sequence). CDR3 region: CASSSSTSGGLTQYF.

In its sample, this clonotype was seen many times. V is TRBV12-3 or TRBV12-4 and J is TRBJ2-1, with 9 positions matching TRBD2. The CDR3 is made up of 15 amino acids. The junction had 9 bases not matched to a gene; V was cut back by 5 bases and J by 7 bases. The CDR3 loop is CASSGGLAGKNEQFF. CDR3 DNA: TGTGCCAGCAGTGGTGGTCTAGCGGGGAAGAATGAGCAGTTCTTC.

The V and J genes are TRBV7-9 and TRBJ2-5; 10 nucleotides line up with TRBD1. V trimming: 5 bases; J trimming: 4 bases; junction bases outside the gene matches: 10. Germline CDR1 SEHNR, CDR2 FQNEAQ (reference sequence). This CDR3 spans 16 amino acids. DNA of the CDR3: TGTGCCAGCAGCCCCTCCCCGGGACAGGGGAGAGAGACCCAGTACTTC. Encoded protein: CASSPSPGQGRETQYF.